A single TCR beta chain is shown here with its context. Its antigen is currently unknown. The entry originates in a study of cytomegalovirus exposure and HLA in healthy donors. Researchers ran the PCR with 60 Vbeta and 13 Jbeta primers. Measured with immunoSEQ multiplex PCR; TCRdb has only the in-frame clones, and not every one. The sample includes 200,000 to 300,000 clones, 82% of them seen just once. Study-level findings and limits: Rare sequences made up most TCRs, while some public TCRs were found in many donors.

The CDR3 totals 15 residues. V lost 2 bases to trimming and J lost 3 bases, with 11 bases between them. Germline loops: CDR1 MNHNY, CDR2 SVGAGI (reference sequence). This TCR came from a woman in her forties in good health and CMV-seropositive. The V gene is TRBV6-6, the J gene TRBJ2-1; possible D gene TRBD2, 5 bases. The sample consisted of PBMCs. The CDR3 coding sequence is TGTGCCAGCAGTTACCAAAGGACTGGCTACAATGAGCAGTTCTTC. Translation gives CASSYQRTGYNEQFF.